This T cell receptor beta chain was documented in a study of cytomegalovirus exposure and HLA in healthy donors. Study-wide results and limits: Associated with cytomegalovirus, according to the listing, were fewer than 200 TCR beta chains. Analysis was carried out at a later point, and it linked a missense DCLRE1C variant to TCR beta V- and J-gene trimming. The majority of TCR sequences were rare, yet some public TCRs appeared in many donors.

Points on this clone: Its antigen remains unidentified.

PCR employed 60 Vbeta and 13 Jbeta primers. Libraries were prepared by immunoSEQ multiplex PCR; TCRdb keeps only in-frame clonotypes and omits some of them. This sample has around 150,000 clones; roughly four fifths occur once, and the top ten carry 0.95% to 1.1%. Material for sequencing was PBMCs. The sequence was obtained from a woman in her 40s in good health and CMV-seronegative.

The CDR3 region is CASSWGDNQPQHF. The CDR3 DNA reads as TGCGCCAGCAGCTGGGGGGATAATCAGCCCCAGCATTTT. The chain links TRBV5-1 to TRBJ1-5, with TRBD1 as a possible D gene (5 bases). Germline values: CDR1 SGHRS, CDR2 YFSETQ. This CDR3 spans 13 amino acids. The V and J ends lost 3 bases and 4 bases respectively, with 8 bases between them. Full variable domain (outside the CDR3, taken from reference TRBV5-1 and TRBJ1-5): KAGVTQTPRYLIKTRGQQVTLSCSPISGHRSVSWYQQTPGQGLQFLFEYFSETQRNKGNFPGRFSGRQFSNSRSEMNVSTLELGDSALYLCASSWGDNQPQHFGDGTRLSIL.